This TCR beta chain was sequenced during a study of blood T cell repertoires in COVID-19. Only in-frame clones appear in the TCRdb table, and some are missing; sequencing was by immunoSEQ multiplex PCR. The repertoire holds approximately 150,000 clones, with 84% as singletons. The specimen was peripheral blood. This sequence was found in a woman older than 75 with acute or convalescent COVID-19.

As DNA, the CDR3 is TGTGCCAGCAGCGTAGGAGTACTAGCGGGGGACCAGCAGTACTTC. Its translation: CASSVGVLAGDQQYF. The rearrangement links TRBV9 to TRBJ2-7; 11 nucleotides align to TRBD2. Germline V lookup: CDR1 SGDLS, CDR2 YYNGEE. V lost 0 bases to trimming and J lost 8 bases; unmatched junction nucleotides: 7. The CDR3 has 15 amino acids. Full variable domain (outside the CDR3, taken from reference TRBV9 and TRBJ2-7): DSGVTQTPKHLITATGQRVTLRCSPRSGDLSVYWYQQSLDQGLQFLIQYYNGEERAKGNILERFSAQQFPDLHSELNLSSLELGDSALYFCASSVGVLAGDQQYFGPGTRLTVT.